This T cell receptor (beta chain) was captured by sequencing in a study of identical twins. This clonotype was observed a few times. Germline CDR1 reads SEHNR; CDR2 reads FQNEAQ (reference sequence). V lost 0 bases and J lost 6, with 9 bases in between. The CDR3 loop spans 13 amino acids. Unique molecular identifiers were present on the cDNA, and a universal primer site came from template switching. Via MiXCR, TCRdb re-called the 5' RACE reads, giving one row per CDR3 protein. Altogether 400,000 to 550,000 distinct CDR3 sequences are present, approximately 25% being singletons, with the ten largest covering around 3%. The sample was also reused in another study, on T cells expressing NK-cell markers. That study adds: A handful of donors likewise had their CD3+CD56-NKG2C+ fraction led by these clonotypes.

This chain joins TRBV7-9 and TRBJ2-7, with TRBD1 as a possible D gene (6 bases). The sequence was collected from a young woman in good health. The sample consisted of CD4+ T cells sorted from blood. CDR3 bases: TGTGCCAGCAGCTTAGCGGGACATTCCGAGCAGTACTTC. Amino acid sequence: CASSLAGHSEQYF.